The 20 T cell receptor beta chains listed next were all sequenced from one sample in a study of T cells in Graves' hyperthyroidism and ophthalmopathy. TCR beta CDR3 region amplification was performed from RNA transcripts. The TCR CDR3 first-round RT-PCR relied on the HTBI primer set. TCRdb reprocessed the multiplex PCR reads with MiXCR, giving one entry per CDR3 protein. The sample yields around 600,000 distinct CDR3 sequences, about 14% seen once. Sequencing input: blood. Receptor source: a woman aged 45-65 years with Graves' ophthalmopathy.

Note on this clonotype: With a much larger clone just one base away, this may be a read error. CDR3 sequence: CASSLTSGRALGTDKQYF. For the CDR3, the DNA is TGTGCCAGCAGTTTAACCAGCGGGAGGGCCCTCGGCACAGATAAGCAGTATTTT. The V and J genes are TRBV27 and TRBJ2-3, with 10 bases that match TRBD2. The CDR3 covers 18 residues. The germline gives CDR1 MNHEY, CDR2 SMNVEV (reference sequence).

This clonotype was seen ten or more times. This rearrangement joins TRBV2 to TRBJ1-1; 11 nucleotides match TRBD1. Looked up from germline, CDR1 is SNHLY and CDR2 is FYNNEI. The CDR3 runs 15 residues. Trimming removed 6 bases from V and 2 bases from J; junction bases left unmatched: 5. CDR3 DNA: TGTGCCAGCAGCGGACAGGGGGCGGCTAACACTGAAGCTTTCTTT. This translates into CASSGQGAANTEAFF.

This clonotype was counted only a few times. The chain carries TRBV27 and TRBJ1-5, with D unresolved. This CDR3 is built from 13 residues. Germline V CDR1 and CDR2: MNHEY, SMNVEV (reference sequence). V lost 2 bases to trimming and J lost 7 bases, with 9 bases between them. The CDR3 DNA is TGTGCCAGCAGTTTAGTGATCGACCAGCCCCAGCATTTT. Its protein product is CASSLVIDQPQHF.

This clonotype has ten or more counts. The DNA is omitted, as the CDR3 cannot be located on it reliably, and the CDR3 follows TCRdb's listing. The chain employs TRBV2 and TRBJ2-1; no check of the table's D call, TRBD2, against the DNA was made. Counting both end residues, the CDR3 totals 15 amino acids. The V gene's germline CDR1 is SNHLY and CDR2 FYNNEI. CDR3: CASILDSAANNEQFF.

In this sample, this clonotype turned up many times. V gene TRBV3-1 combines with J gene TRBJ2-7, with TRBD2 as a possible D gene (6 bases). Germline V gene lookup returns CDR1 LGHDT and CDR2 YNNKEL (reference sequence). The CDR3 has 14 residues. V lost 1 base to trimming and J lost 4 bases, with 11 bases between them. Here the CDR3 DNA reads TGTGCCAGCAGCCAAGCGCCCGGGGGATACGAGCAGTACTTC. Its protein product is CASSQAPGGYEQYF.

The chain joins TRBV14 to TRBJ2-3, with D possibly TRBD2 on 6 matching bases. The CDR3 loop spans 18 amino acids. Per germline, CDR1 SGHDN and CDR2 FVKESK. Trimming took 0 bases from V and 0 from J, leaving 16 bases between them. The chain's CDR3 is CASSQDFAGPTSTDTQYF. In DNA form, the CDR3 reads TGTGCCAGCAGCCAAGATTTCGCGGGACCCACGAGCACAGATACGCAGTATTTT.

The chain recombines TRBV10-3 with TRBJ1-4; D call uncertain. The germline V gene encodes CDR1 ENHRY and CDR2 SYGVKD. Deletions cut 3 bases from V and 6 bases from J, with 14 bases between. CDR3 length equals 15 residues. The CDR3 is CAISDELTRDEKLFF. The CDR3 nucleotides are TGTGCCATCAGTGATGAGTTGACAAGGGATGAAAAACTGTTTTTT.

The sample holds a few counts of this clonotype. A clone one base away is much larger, so this may be a read error. J is TRBJ2-1 and V is TRBV7-9; 8 bases align to TRBD1. This CDR3 spans 14 amino acids. The germline V gene encodes CDR1 SEHNR and CDR2 FQNEAQ (reference sequence). The V segment lost 8 bases and the J segment 8 bases; nucleotides outside the gene matches: 11. The CDR3 region is CASLWTGLYDEQFF. Here the CDR3 DNA reads TGTGCCAGCTTGTGGACAGGGTTATACGATGAGCAGTTCTTC.

This clonotype appeared a few times. A much larger clone lies one base from this, so it may be a read error. The genes are TRBV12-3 or TRBV12-4 and TRBJ2-1; D call uncertain. Deletions cut 2 bases from V and 6 bases from J, with 8 bases between. This CDR3 contains 13 residues. The CDR3 region has the DNA TGTGCCAGCAGTTTAATTATGCCCAATGAGCAGTTCTTC. This encodes CASSLIMPNEQFF.

This clonotype has more than one count but fewer than ten. In DNA form, the CDR3 reads TGTGCCAGCAGCTTGGTCCGGGGACAGTATTCCTACGAGCAGTACTTC. Amino acids: CASSLVRGQYSYEQYF. The chain joins TRBV5-6 to TRBJ2-7; 7 nucleotides align to TRBD1. Per germline, CDR1 SGHDT and CDR2 YYEEEE. This CDR3 region has 16 residues. J was trimmed by 1 base and V by 0 bases; bases with no gene match: 7.

This clonotype was counted at least ten times. The chain is built from TRBV15 and TRBJ1-2; the D gene is possibly TRBD1 (5 bases). This CDR3 comprises 15 residues. Per the germline V gene, CDR1 is LNHNV and CDR2 is YYDKDF (reference sequence). Trimming removed 0 bases from V and 4 bases from J, with 12 bases in between. CDR3 loop: CATSRDSGLIYGYTF. The CDR3 DNA is TGTGCCACCAGCAGAGATTCGGGACTGATCTATGGCTACACCTTC.

This clonotype was seen ten or more times. This chain joins TRBV7-6 and TRBJ2-3, with TRBD2 identical over 11 bases. Losses at the gene ends were 1 base for V and 3 bases for J; bases not matched to a gene: 3. Germline V gene lookup returns CDR1 SGHVS and CDR2 FNYEAQ. This CDR3 is 16 amino acids long. The CDR3 DNA is TGTGCCAGCAGCTTAGAGGCTAGCGGGGGGACAGATACGCAGTATTTT. As protein: CASSLEASGGTDTQYF. Full variable domain (missing parts from reference TRBV7-6 and TRBJ2-3): GAGVSQSPRYKVTKRGQDVALRCDPISGHVSLYWYRQALGQGPEFLTYFNYEAQQDKSGLPNDRFSAERPEGSISTLTIQRTEQRDSAMYRCASSLEASGGTDTQYFGPGTRLTVL.

The sample holds many counts of this clonotype. This chain uses TRBV9 with TRBJ1-1, with D maybe TRBD1 (6 bases). The V and J ends lost 4 bases and 4 bases respectively, with 23 bases between them. Germline assignment: CDR1 SGDLS and CDR2 YYNGEE. This CDR3 has 17 residues. The CDR3 nucleotides are TGTGCCAGCAGCCCAGCGGGGGCGGCAGCGGCTGGCACTGAAGCTTTCTTT. Protein product: CASSPAGAAAAGTEAFF. Together with reference TRBV9 and TRBJ1-1, the CDR3 gives the full variable domain: DSGVTQTPKHLITATGQRVTLRCSPRSGDLSVYWYQQSLDQGLQFLIQYYNGEERAKGNILERFSAQQFPDLHSELNLSSLELGDSALYFCASSPAGAAAAGTEAFFGQGTRLTVV.

This chain uses TRBV19 with TRBJ1-1; D is possibly TRBD1 (6 bases). The germline V and J ends were trimmed by 7 bases and 6 bases, with 18 bases remaining between them. The CDR3 covers 14 residues. CDR1 is LNHDA, CDR2 SQIVND, per germline (reference sequence). The CDR3 nucleotides read TGTGCCAGTACCAAAGTAGGGGGGAGCGCTGAAGCTTTCTTT. Its translation is CASTKVGGSAEAFF.

In this sample, this clonotype turned up many times. This chain uses TRBV11-3 with TRBJ2-1, with TRBD2 matching over 9 bases. J gave up 9 bases and V 0 bases, and 12 bases lay outside the gene matches. The CDR3 is 17 residues long. Germline CDR1 and CDR2: SGHNT and YENEEA. DNA for the CDR3: TGTGCCAGCAGCTTAGATTCGGCTAGCGGGGAGGATGGTGAGCAGTTCTTC. It translates to CASSLDSASGEDGEQFF.

Regarding this clonotype: At one end the junction does not follow the germline gene, possibly because of a read error. The CDR3 spells CASTERGGDGHTF. In DNA form, the CDR3 reads TGTGCCAGCACCGAACGGGGGGGCGATGGCCACACCTTC. This sequence joins TRBV6-1 and TRBJ1-2; tentative D call: TRBD1 (6 bases). CDR3 length: 13 residues. Germline assignment: CDR1 MNHNS and CDR2 SASEGT.

This sequence joins TRBV4-2 and TRBJ1-2; D is ambiguous. The CDR3 contains 15 residues. Deletions cut 5 bases from V and 0 bases from J, with 13 bases between. Per the germline V gene, CDR1 is LGHNA and CDR2 is YNFKEQ. CDR3 sequence reads: CASSSPWTANYGYTF. For the CDR3, the DNA is TGTGCCAGCAGCTCCCCATGGACGGCTAACTATGGCTACACCTTC.

This clonotype came up many times. CDR3 DNA sequence: TGTGCCAGCAGCCAGGGACAGAACTATGGCTACACCTTC. Its translation: CASSQGQNYGYTF. This chain links TRBV3-1 with TRBJ1-2; 7 positions match TRBD1. The length of the CDR3 is 13 residues. Germline V gene data show CDR1 as LGHDT and CDR2 as YNNKEL (reference sequence). Trimming cost V 3 bases and J 2 bases; bases outside gene matches: 0.

The chain uses TRBV28 and TRBJ2-1, with 9 bases that match TRBD1. With V trimmed by 4 bases and J by 8 bases, 15 bases remained unmatched. The CDR3 loop spans 17 amino acids. Germline V gene lookup returns CDR1 MDHEN and CDR2 SYDVKM. CDR3 in DNA: TGTGCCAGCAGTTCCCCCCGGGACAGGGTTCTCCAATATGAGCAGTTCTTC. Translation: CASSSPRDRVLQYEQFF.

This clonotype appeared many times. The chain uses TRBV18 and TRBJ2-3, with a possible D match to TRBD2 (5 bases). Germline V CDR1 and CDR2: KGHSH, LQKENI. CDR3 length: 12 residues. V dropped 5 bases and J dropped 3 bases, with 6 bases sitting between them. CDR3 DNA: TGTGCCAGCTCAGGCGGGACAGATACGCAGTATTTT. Encoded protein: CASSGGTDTQYF.